This TCR beta chain was recorded in a study of CD8 T cells in ankylosing spondylitis. Findings and caveats of the study: Within matched ankylosing spondylitis synovial fluid, disease-linked clones were reportedly significantly enriched. In synovial fluid and blood from reactive arthritis, some motif variants were previously reported. There was a TCR beta motif, made of several highly homologous variants, that appeared characteristic of ankylosing spondylitis blood.

Scientists made TCR beta libraries using quantitative 5'-RACE with molecular barcodes. Using its own MiXCR run on the 5' RACE reads, TCRdb lists one record per CDR3 protein. The table records 200,000 or so distinct CDR3 sequences, 15% to 20% of them present only once. This clonotype has at least ten counts. Its antigen is not identified. The source material was blood, either unsorted or a sorted T cell fraction (not recorded which). The TCR comes from a male donor under 35 with ankylosing spondylitis or in good health (not recorded which).

The CDR3 sequence: CASSLTRLSHETQYF. CDR3 DNA sequence: TGTGCCAGCAGCTTAACCCGACTCTCACACGAGACCCAGTACTTC. The chain joins TRBV7-8 to TRBJ2-5, with D unresolved. The V gene lost 2 bases and the J gene lost 5 bases, with 15 bases spanning the gap. Germline CDR1 reads SGHVS; CDR2 reads FQNEAQ. The length of the CDR3 is 15 residues.